These 8 T cell receptor beta chains originate from one sample sequenced in a study of cytomegalovirus exposure and HLA in healthy donors. This PCR relied on a set of 60 Vbeta primers and 13 Jbeta primers. Profiling relied on immunoSEQ multiplex PCR, and the TCRdb table lists in-frame clones only, not all of them. The repertoire consists of 150,000 or so clones, with over 70% occurring once and the leading ten covering 3% to 3.5%. The sequenced sample was PBMCs. The receptors were sampled from a woman aged 50 to 65 in good health and CMV-seropositive.

The rearrangement joins TRBV7-8 to TRBJ1-2; 8 bases match TRBD1. The CDR3 length is 16 residues. With 1 base clipped from V and 7 bases from J, the junction kept 11 bases outside the gene matches. The germline CDR1 and CDR2 sequences are SGHVS and FQNEAQ. DNA of the CDR3: TGTGCCAGCAGCTTAGGGATGGACAGGGCCGTCGGTGGCTACACCTTC. Protein product: CASSLGMDRAVGGYTF.

This clone was detected only a few times. The chain couples TRBV28 to TRBJ1-4; D is uncertain. CDR3 length: 17 residues. Trimming took 2 bases from V and 6 from J, leaving 19 bases between them. Per the germline V gene, CDR1 is MDHEN and CDR2 is SYDVKM. This CDR3 reads CASSLPAAGSYDEKLFF. The CDR3 coding sequence is TGTGCCAGCAGTTTACCCGCCGCGGGGAGTTACGATGAAAAACTGTTTTTT.

This chain links TRBV5-1 with TRBJ1-4; 11 nucleotides align to TRBD1. Unmatched junction bases numbered 3, after V lost 4 bases and J lost 7 bases. This CDR3 region has 14 residues. CDR1 is SGHRS, CDR2 YFSETQ, per germline. The CDR3 region has the DNA TGCGCCAGCAGCAGAGGACAGGGGGCTGAAAAACTGTTTTTT. Protein product: CASSRGQGAEKLFF.

This clone came up once. The CDR3 sequence is CASSKGLDPADTQYF. CDR3 nucleotide sequence: TGTGCCAGCAGCAAGGGACTAGATCCGGCAGATACGCAGTATTTT. This chain uses TRBV9 with TRBJ2-3; 8 bases fit TRBD2. The CDR3 is 15 residues long. Germline V lookup: CDR1 SGDLS, CDR2 YYNGEE. J gave up 4 bases and V 4 bases, and 8 bases lay outside the gene matches.

V is TRBV5-4 and J is TRBJ1-1; no reliable D call. The CDR3 contains 13 residues. Per the germline V gene, CDR1 is SGHNT and CDR2 is YYREEE (reference sequence). Trimming removed 1 base from V and 1 base from J, with 5 bases in between. The CDR3 is CASSLNTNTEAFF. As DNA, the CDR3 is TGTGCCAGCAGCTTGAACACGAACACTGAAGCTTTCTTT. The full variable domain, completed using reference TRBV5-4 and TRBJ1-1, is ETGVTQSPTHLIKTRGQQVTLRCSSQSGHNTVSWYQQALGQGPQFIFQYYREEENGRGNFPPRFSGLQFPNYSSELNVNALELDDSALYLCASSLNTNTEAFFGQGTRLTVV.

V usage is TRBV28 and J usage is TRBJ2-3, with D tentatively TRBD2 (6 bases). This CDR3 spans 14 amino acids. Trimming shortened V by 2 bases and J by 3 bases, and 9 bases separated the two germline ends. From germline, CDR1 is MDHEN and CDR2 SYDVKM. CDR3 in DNA: TGTGCCAGCAGTTTAAGGGAGGCAACAGATACGCAGTATTTT. This sequence encodes CASSLREATDTQYF.

The chain employs TRBV7-2 and TRBJ2-7; TRBD1 matches 9 bases. Germline values: CDR1 SGHTA, CDR2 FQGNSA. The CDR3 loop spans 14 amino acids. V shed 5 bases, J shed 1 base, and the junction held 3 bases outside the gene matches. In DNA form, the CDR3 reads TGTGCCAGCAGCGGGACAGGGAGGTCCTACGAGCAGTACTTC. Its protein product is CASSGTGRSYEQYF.

The CDR3 DNA reads as TGTGCCAGCAGTTCCGTCCCCGGACTAGCGGGGGGCTACGAGCAGTACTTC. It specifies CASSSVPGLAGGYEQYF. J is TRBJ2-7 and V is TRBV27, with 14 bases fitting TRBD2. Trimming at V came to 4 bases and at J to 3 bases, leaving 8 bases not matched to a gene. Germline CDR1 is MNHEY and CDR2 is SMNVEV (reference sequence). The CDR3 sequence is 17 residues long.